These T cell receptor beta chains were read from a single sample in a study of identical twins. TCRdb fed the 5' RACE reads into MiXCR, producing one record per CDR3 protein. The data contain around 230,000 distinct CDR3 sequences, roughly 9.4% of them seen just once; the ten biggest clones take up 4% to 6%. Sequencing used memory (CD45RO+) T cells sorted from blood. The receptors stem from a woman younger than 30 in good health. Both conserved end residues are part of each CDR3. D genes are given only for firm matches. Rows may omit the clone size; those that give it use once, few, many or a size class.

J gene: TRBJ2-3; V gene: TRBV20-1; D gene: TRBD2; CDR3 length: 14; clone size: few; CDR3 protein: CSARASGNADTQYF; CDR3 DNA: TGCAGTGCTAGGGCTAGCGGGAACGCAGATACGCAGTATTTT
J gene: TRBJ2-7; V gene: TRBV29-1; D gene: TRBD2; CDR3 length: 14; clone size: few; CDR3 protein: CSVGGSGTSYEQYF; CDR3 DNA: TGCAGCGTTGGAGGCAGTGGGACTAGTTACGAGCAGTACTTC
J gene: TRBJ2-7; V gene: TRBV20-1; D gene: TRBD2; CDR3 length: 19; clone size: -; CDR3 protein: CSGLAPGLAGGSISYEQYF; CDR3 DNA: TGCAGTGGCCTGGCTCCGGGCCTAGCGGGAGGCTCCATCTCCTACGAGCAGTACTTC
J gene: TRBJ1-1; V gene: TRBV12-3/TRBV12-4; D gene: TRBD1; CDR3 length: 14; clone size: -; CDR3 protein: CASRRQGSNTEAFF; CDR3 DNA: TGTGCCAGCAGGCGACAGGGGTCGAACACTGAAGCTTTCTTT
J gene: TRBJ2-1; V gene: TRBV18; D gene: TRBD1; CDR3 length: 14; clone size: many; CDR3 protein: CASSTGLVTGEQFF; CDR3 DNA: TGTGCCAGCTCGACAGGGTTGGTTACGGGTGAGCAGTTCTTC
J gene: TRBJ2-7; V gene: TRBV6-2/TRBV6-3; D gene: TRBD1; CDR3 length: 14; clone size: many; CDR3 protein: CASKRDRGVYEQYF; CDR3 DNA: TGTGCCAGCAAGAGGGACAGGGGTGTGTACGAGCAGTACTTC
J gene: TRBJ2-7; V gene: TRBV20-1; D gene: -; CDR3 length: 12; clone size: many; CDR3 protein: CSASNSLYEQYF; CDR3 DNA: TGCAGTGCTAGTAACTCACTCTACGAGCAGTACTTC
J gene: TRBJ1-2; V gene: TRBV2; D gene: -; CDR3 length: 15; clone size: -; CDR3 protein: CASREVDNPNYGYTF; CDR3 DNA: TGTGCCAGCAGGGAGGTAGACAATCCCAACTATGGCTACACCTTC
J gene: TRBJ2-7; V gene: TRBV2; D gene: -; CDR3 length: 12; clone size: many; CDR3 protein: CASKSDSYEQYF; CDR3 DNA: TGTGCCAGCAAGTCGGATTCCTACGAGCAGTACTTC
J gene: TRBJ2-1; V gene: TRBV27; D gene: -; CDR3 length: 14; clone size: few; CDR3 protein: CASSSYRASNEQFF; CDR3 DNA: TGTGCCAGCAGTTCATACCGGGCCAGCAATGAGCAGTTCTTC
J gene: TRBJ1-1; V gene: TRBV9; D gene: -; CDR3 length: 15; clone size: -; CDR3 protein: CASSVDGLPTTEAFF; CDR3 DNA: TGTGCCAGCAGCGTAGACGGCCTACCGACCACTGAAGCTTTCTTT
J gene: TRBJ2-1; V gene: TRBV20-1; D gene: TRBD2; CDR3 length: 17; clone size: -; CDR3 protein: CSAKILAGGTSYNEQFF; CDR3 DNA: TGCAGTGCTAAAATACTAGCGGGGGGAACCTCCTACAATGAGCAGTTCTTC
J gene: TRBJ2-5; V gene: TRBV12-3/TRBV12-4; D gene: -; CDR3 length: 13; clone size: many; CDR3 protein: CASSGSWGETQYF; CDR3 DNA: TGTGCCAGCAGTGGGAGCTGGGGAGAGACCCAGTACTTC
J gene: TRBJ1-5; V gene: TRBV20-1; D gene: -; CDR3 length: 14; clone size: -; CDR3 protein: CSAADPNSNQPQHF; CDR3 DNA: TGCAGTGCTGCGGACCCGAATAGCAATCAGCCCCAGCATTTT
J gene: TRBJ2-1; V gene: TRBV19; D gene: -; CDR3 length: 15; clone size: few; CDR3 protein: CASSRDRDPPHEQFF; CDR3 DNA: TGTGCCAGTAGTAGAGACCGGGACCCCCCTCATGAGCAGTTCTTC
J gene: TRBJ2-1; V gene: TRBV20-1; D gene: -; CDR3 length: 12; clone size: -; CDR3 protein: CSARGRNNEQFF; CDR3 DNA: TGCAGTGCTAGAGGTCGAAACAATGAGCAGTTCTTC
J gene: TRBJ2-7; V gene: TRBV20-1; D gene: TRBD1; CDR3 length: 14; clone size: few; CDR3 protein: CSAREGTANYEQYF; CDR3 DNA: TGCAGTGCTAGAGAAGGGACAGCGAATTACGAGCAGTACTTC
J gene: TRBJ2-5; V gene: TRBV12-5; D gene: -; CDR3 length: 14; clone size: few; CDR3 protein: CASGPPGQVETQYF; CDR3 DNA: TGTGCTAGTGGCCCCCCAGGGCAAGTCGAGACCCAGTACTTC
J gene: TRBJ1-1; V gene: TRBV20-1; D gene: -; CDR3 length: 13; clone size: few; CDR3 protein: CSARETRSSGTFF; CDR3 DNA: TGCAGTGCTAGAGAAACCCGGTCATCGGGAACTTTCTTT
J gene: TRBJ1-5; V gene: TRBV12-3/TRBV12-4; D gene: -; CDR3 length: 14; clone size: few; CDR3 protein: CASLGGNRHQPQHF; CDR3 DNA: TGTGCCAGCTTGGGAGGAAACAGGCATCAGCCCCAGCATTTT